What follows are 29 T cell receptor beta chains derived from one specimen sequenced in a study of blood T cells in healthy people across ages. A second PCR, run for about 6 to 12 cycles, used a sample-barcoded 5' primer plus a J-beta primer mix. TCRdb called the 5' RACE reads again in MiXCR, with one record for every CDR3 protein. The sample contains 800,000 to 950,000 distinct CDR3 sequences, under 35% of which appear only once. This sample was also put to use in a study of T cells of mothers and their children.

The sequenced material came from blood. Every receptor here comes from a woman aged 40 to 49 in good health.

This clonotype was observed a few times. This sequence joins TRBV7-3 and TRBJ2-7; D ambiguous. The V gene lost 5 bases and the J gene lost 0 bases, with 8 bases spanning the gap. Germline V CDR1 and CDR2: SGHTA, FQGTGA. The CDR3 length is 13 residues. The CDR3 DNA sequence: TGTGCCAGCAGCACAGCAAACTCCTACGAGCAGTACTTC. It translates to CASSTANSYEQYF.

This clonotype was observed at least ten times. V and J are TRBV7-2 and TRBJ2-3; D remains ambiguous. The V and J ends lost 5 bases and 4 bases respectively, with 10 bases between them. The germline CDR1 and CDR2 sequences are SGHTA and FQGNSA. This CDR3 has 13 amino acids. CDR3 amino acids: CASSQFIPDTQYF. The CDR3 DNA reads TGTGCCAGCAGCCAATTTATTCCAGATACGCAGTATTTT.

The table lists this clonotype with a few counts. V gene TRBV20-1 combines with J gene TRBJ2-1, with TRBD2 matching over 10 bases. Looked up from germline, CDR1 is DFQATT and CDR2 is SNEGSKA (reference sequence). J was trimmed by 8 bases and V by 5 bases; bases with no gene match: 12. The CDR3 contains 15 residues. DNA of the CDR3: TGCAGTGCTTCCCAAAGCGGGGGGGCCGTACATGAGCAGTTCTTC. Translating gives CSASQSGGAVHEQFF.

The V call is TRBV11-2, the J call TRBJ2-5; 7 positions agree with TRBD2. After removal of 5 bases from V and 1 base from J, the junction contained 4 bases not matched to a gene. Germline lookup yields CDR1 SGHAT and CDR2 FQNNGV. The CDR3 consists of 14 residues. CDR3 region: CASSMGGVQETQYF. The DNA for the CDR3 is TGTGCCAGCAGCATGGGGGGGGTCCAAGAGACCCAGTACTTC.

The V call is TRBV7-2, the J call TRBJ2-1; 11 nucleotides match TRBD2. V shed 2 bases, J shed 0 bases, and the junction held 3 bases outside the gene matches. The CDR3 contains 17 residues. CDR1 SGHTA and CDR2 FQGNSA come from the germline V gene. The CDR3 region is CASSLISGGASYNEQFF. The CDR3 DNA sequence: TGTGCCAGCAGCTTAATTAGCGGGGGGGCCTCCTACAATGAGCAGTTCTTC.

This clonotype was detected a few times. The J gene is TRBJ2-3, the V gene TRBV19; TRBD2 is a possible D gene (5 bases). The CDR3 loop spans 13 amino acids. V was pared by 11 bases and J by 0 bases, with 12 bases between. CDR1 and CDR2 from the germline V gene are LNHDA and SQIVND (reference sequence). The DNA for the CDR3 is TGTGCCGGTTCCACTAGGAGCACAGATACGCAGTATTTT. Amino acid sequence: CAGSTRSTDTQYF.

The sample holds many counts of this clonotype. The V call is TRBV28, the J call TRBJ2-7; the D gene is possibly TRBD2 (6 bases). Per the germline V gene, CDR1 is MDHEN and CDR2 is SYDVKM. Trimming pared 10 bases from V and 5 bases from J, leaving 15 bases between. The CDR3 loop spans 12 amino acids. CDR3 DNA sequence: TGTGCCACCAACATGGGGGGTGACGAGCAGTACTTC. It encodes CATNMGGDEQYF.

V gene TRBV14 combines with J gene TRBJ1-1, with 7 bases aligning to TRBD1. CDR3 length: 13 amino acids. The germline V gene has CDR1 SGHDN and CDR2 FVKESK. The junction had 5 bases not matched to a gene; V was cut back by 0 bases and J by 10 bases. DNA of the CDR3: TGTGCCAGCAGCCAAGAAAGGGGGCGGGGAGCTTTCTTT. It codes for CASSQERGRGAFF.

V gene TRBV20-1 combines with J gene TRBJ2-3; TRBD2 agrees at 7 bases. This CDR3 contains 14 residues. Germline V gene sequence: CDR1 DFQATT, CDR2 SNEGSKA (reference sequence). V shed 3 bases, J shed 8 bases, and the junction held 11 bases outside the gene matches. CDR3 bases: TGCAGTGCTAGCGCCAGCGGGGCGCGGGGTACGCAGTATTTT. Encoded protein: CSASASGARGTQYF.

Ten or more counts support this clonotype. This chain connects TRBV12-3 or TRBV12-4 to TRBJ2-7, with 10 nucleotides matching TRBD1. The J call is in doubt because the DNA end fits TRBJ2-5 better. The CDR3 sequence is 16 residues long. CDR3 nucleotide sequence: TGTGCCAGCAGTTTGGGACAGGGGTCCTTATGGGAGACCCAGTACTTC. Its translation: CASSLGQGSLWETQYF.

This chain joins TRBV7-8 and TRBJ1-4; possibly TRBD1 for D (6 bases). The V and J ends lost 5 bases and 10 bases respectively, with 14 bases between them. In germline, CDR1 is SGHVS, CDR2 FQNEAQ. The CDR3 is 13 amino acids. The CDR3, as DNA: TGTGCCAGCAGCCAAATGGGGGGCGGAAAACTGTTTTTT. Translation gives CASSQMGGGKLFF.

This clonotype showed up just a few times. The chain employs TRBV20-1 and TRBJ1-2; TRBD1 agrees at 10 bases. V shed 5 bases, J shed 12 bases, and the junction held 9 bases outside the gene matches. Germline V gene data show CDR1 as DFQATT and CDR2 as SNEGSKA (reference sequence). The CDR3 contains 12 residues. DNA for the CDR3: TGCAGTGCTGGGACAGGGGAGTTGTCAGACACCTTC. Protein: CSAGTGELSDTF.

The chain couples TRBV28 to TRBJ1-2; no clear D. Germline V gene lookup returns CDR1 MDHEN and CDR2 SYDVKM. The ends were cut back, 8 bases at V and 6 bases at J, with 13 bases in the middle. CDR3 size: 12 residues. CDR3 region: CASRGYTNGYTF. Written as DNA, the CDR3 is TGTGCCAGCCGCGGGTATACCAATGGCTACACCTTC.

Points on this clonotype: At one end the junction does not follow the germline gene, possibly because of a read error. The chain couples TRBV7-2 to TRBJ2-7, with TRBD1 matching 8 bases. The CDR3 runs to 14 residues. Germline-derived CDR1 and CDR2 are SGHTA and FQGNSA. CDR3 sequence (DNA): TGTGCCTGCAGCCCGGACAGGGCCTGGGGTGAGCAGTACTTC. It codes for CACSPDRAWGEQYF.

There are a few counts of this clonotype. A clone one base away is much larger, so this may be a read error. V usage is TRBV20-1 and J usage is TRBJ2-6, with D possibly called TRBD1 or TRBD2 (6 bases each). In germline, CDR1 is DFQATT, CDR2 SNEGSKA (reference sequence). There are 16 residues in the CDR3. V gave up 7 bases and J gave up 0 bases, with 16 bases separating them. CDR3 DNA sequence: TGCAGTGTTACCCCGGGGGCTGCCTCTGGGGCCAACGTCCTGACTTTC. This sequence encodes CSVTPGAASGANVLTF.

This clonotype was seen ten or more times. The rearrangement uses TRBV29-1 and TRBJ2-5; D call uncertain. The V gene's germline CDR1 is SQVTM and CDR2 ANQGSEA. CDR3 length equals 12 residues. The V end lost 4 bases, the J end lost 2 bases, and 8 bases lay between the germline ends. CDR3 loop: CSVAPPQETQYF. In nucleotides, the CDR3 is TGCAGCGTTGCCCCTCCACAAGAGACCCAGTACTTC.

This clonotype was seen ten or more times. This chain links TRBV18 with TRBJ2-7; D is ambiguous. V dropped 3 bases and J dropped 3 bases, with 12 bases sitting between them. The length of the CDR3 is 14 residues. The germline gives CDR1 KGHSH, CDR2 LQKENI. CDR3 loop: CASSPEQLFYEQYF. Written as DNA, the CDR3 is TGTGCCAGCTCACCGGAACAGCTGTTCTACGAGCAGTACTTC.

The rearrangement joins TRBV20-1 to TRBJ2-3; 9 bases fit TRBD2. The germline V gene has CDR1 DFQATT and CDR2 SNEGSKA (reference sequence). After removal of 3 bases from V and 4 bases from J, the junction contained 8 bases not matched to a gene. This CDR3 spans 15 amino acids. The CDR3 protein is CSARAQREAADTQYF. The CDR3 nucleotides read TGCAGTGCTAGGGCTCAGCGGGAGGCCGCAGATACGCAGTATTTT.

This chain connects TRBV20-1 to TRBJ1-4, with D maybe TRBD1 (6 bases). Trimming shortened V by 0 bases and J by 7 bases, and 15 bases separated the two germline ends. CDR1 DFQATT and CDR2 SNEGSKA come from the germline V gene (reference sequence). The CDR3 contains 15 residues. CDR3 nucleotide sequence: TGCAGTGCTAGAGATCGAGGCAGGGGAAGTGAAAAACTGTTTTTT. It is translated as CSARDRGRGSEKLFF.

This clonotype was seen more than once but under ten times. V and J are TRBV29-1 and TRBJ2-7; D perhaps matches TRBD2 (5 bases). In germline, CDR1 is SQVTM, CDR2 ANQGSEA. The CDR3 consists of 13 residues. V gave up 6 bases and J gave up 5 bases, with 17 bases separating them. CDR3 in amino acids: CSVGGFAGNEQYF. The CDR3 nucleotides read TGCAGCGTAGGCGGGTTTGCCGGGAACGAGCAGTACTTC.

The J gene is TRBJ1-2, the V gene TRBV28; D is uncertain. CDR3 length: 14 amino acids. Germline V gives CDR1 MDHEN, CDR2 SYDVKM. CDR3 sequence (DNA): TGTGGCAACAGTTTAGCTAGCCGTCCCTATGGCTACACCTTC. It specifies CGNSLASRPYGYTF.

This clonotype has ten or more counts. The CDR3 sequence is CASSFTGKASYEQYF. Written as DNA, the CDR3 is TGTGCCAGCAGCTTCACAGGGAAGGCCTCCTACGAGCAGTACTTC. This chain joins TRBV7-9 and TRBJ2-7; a possible D gene is TRBD1 (6 bases). This CDR3 has 15 amino acids. Trimming took off 3 bases at V and 0 bases at J, with 12 bases between the two ends. Germline V gives CDR1 SEHNR, CDR2 FQNEAQ (reference sequence).

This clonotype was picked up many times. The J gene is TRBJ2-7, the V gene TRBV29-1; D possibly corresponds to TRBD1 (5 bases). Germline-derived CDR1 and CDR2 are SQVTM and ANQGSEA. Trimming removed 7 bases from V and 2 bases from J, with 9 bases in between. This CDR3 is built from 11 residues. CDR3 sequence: CSAAQAYEQYF. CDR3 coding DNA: TGCAGCGCTGCACAGGCCTACGAGCAGTACTTC.

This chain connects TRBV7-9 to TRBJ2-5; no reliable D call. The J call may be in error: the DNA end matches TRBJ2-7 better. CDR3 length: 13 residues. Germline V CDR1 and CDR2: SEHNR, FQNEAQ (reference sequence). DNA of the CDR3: TGTGCCAGCAGCTCCGGGCGACACTACGAGCAGTACTTC. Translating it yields CASSSGRHYEQYF.

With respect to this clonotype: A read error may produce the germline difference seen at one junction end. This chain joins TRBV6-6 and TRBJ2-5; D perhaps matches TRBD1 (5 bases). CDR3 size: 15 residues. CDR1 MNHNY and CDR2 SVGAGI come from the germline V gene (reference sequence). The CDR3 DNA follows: TGTGCCAGCAGTTACTCCTCGACAGATCAAGACACCCAGTACTTC. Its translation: CASSYSSTDQDTQYF.

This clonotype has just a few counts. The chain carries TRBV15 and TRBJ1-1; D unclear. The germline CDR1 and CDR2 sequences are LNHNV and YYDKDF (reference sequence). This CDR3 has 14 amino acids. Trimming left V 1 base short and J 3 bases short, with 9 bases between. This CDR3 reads CATSRVEVYTEAFF. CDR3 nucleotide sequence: TGTGCCACCAGCAGAGTAGAAGTTTACACTGAAGCTTTCTTT.

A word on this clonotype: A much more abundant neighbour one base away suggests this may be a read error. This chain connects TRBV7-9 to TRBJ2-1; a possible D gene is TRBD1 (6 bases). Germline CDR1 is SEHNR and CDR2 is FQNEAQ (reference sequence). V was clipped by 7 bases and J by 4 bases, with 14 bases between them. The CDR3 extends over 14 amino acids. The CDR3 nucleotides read TGTGCCAGCAACGACCGGGACATTTACAATGAGCAGTTCTTC. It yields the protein CASNDRDIYNEQFF. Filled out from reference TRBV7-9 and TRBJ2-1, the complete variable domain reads DTGVSQNPRHKITKRGQNVTFRCDPISEHNRLYWYRQTLGQGPEFLTYFQNEAQLEKSRLLSDRFSAERPKGSFSTLEIQRTEQGDSAMYLCASNDRDIYNEQFFGPGTRLTVL.

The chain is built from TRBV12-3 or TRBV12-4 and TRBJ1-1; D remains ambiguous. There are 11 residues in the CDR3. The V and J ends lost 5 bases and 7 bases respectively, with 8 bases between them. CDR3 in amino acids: CASSQTGEAFF. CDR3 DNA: TGTGCCAGCAGTCAAACGGGTGAAGCTTTCTTT.

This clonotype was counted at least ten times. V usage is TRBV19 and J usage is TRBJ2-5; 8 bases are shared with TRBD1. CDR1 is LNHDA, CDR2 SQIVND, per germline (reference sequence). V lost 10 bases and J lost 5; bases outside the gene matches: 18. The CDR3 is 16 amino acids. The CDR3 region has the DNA TGTGCCACTTCCCTCGGACAGACAGGGGAGAGGGAGACCCAGTACTTC. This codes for CATSLGQTGERETQYF.